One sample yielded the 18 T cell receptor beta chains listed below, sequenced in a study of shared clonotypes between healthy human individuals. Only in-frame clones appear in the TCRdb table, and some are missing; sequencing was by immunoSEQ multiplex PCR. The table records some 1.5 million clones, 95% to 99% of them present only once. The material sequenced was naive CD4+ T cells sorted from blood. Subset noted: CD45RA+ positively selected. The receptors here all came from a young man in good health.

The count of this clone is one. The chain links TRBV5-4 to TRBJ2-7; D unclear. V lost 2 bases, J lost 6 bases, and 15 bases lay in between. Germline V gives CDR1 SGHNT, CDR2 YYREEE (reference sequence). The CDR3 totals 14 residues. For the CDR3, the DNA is TGTGCCAGCAGCTTCGAACGCCTGGGGTCCGAGCAGTACTTC. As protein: CASSFERLGSEQYF.

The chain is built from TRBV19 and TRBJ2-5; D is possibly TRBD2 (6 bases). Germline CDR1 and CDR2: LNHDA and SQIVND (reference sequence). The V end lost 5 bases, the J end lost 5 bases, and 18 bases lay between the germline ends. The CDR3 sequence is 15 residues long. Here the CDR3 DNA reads TGTGCCAGTAGTCCCGGGGGACTTGGGAGGGAGACCCAGTACTTC. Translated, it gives CASSPGGLGRETQYF.

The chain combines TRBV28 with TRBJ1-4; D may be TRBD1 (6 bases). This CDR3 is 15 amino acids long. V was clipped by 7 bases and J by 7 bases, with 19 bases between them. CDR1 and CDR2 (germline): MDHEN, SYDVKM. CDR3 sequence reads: CASTLAAGASEKLFF. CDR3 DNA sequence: TGTGCCAGCACGCTTGCGGCGGGGGCTAGTGAAAAACTGTTTTTT. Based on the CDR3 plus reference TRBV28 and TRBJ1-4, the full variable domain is DVKVTQSSRYLVKRTGEKVFLECVQDMDHENMFWYRQDPGLGLRLIYFSYDVKMKEKGDIPEGYSVSREKKERFSLILESASTNQTSMYLCASTLAAGASEKLFFGSGTQLSVL.

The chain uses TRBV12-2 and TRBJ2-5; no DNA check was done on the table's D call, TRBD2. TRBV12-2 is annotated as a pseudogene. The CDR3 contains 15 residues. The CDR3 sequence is CASRLNGTSMETQYF. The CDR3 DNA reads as TGTGCAAGTCGCTTAAACGGGACTAGCATGGAGACCCAGTACTTC.

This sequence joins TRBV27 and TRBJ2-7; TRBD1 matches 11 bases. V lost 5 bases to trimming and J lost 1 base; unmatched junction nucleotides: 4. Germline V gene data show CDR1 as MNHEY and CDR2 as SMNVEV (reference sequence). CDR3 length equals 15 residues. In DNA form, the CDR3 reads TGTGCCAGCAGTACTGGGGACAGGGGGTCCTACGAGCAGTACTTC. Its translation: CASSTGDRGSYEQYF.

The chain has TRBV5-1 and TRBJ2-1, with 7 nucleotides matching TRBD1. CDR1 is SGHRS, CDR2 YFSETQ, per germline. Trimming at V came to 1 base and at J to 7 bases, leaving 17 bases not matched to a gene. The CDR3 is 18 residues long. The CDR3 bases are TGCGCCAGCAGCTTGTCCCCTGTAGCGCCCGCCAGGGGGAATGAGCAGTTCTTC. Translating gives CASSLSPVAPARGNEQFF.

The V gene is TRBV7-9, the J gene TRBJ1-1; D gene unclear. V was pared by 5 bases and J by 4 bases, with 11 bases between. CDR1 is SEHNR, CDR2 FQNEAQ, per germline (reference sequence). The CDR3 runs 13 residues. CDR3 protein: CASSRSKGTEAFF. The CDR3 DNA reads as TGTGCCAGCAGCCGTAGTAAGGGCACTGAAGCTTTCTTT.

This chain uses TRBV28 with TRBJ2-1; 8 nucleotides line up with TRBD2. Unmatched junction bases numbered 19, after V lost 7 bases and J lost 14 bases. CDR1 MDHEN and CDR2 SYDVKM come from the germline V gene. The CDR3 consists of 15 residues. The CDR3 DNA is TGTGCCAGCACTAGAGCGGGAGCGGCCGTTTCGGTGGAGTTCTTC. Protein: CASTRAGAAVSVEFF.

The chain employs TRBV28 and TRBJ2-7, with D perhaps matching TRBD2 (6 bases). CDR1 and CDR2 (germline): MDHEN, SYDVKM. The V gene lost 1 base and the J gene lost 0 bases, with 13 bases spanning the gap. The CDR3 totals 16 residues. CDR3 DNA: TGTGCCAGCAGTTTATTTTTCGGGGGAGGCTCCTACGAGCAGTACTTC. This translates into CASSLFFGGGSYEQYF.

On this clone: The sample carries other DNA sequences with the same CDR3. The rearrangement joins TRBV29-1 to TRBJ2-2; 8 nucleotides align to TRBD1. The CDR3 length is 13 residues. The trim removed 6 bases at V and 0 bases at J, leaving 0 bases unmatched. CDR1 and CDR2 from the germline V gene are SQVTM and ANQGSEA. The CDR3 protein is CSVDRANTGELFF. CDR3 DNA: TGCAGCGTGGACAGGGCGAACACCGGGGAGCTGTTTTTT.

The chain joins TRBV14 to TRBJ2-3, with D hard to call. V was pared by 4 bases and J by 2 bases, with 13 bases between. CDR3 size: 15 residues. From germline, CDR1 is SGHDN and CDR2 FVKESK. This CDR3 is CASSPRRRYTDTQYF. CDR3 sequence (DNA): TGTGCCAGCAGCCCGAGGCGGCGGTACACAGATACGCAGTATTTT.

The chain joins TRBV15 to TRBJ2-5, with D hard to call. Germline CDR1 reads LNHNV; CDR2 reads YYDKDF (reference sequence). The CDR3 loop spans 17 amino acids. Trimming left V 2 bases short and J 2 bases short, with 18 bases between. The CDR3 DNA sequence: TGTGCCACCAGCAGAACCCTACGACGCGCCGATCAAGAGACCCAGTACTTC. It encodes CATSRTLRRADQETQYF. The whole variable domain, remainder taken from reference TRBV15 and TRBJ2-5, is DAMVIQNPRYQVTQFGKPVTLSCSQTLNHNVMYWYQQKSSQAPKLLFHYYDKDFNNEADTPDNFQSRRPNTSFCFLDIRSPGLGDTAMYLCATSRTLRRADQETQYFGPGTRLLVL.

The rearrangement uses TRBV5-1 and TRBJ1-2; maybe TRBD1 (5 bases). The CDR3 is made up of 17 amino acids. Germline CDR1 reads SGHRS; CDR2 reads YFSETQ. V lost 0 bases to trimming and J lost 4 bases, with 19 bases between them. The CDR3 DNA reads TGCGCCAGCAGCTTGGGGGGCGGCGGAGGGAACACCTATGGCTACACCTTC. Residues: CASSLGGGGGNTYGYTF.

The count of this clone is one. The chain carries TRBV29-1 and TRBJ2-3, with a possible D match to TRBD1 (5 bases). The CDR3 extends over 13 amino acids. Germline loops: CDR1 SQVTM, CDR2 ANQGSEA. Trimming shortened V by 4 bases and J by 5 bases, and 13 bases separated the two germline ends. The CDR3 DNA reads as TGCAGCGTTGCTCCAGGGAATAGAGATACGCAGTATTTT. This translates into CSVAPGNRDTQYF.

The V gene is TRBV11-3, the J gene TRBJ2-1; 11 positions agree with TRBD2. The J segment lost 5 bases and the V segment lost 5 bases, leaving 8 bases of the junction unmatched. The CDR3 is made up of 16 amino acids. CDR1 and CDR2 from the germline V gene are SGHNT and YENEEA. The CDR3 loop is CASSQGETSGNNEQFF. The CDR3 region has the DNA TGTGCCAGCAGCCAGGGTGAGACTAGCGGGAACAATGAGCAGTTCTTC.

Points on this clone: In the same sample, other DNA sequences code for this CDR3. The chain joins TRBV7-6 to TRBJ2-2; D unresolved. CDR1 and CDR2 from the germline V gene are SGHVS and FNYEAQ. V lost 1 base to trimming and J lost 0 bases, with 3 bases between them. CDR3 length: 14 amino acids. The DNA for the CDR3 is TGTGCCAGCAGCTTAGGGGCGAACACCGGGGAGCTGTTTTTT. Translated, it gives CASSLGANTGELFF.

Here the CDR3 reads CASIGRESTDTQYF. The DNA for the CDR3 is TGTGCCAGCATTGGCAGAGAGTCCACAGATACGCAGTATTTT. V gene TRBV27 combines with J gene TRBJ2-3; D unclear. Trimming took 7 bases from V and 2 from J, leaving 13 bases between them. Germline V CDR1 and CDR2: MNHEY, SMNVEV (reference sequence). The CDR3 is made up of 14 amino acids.

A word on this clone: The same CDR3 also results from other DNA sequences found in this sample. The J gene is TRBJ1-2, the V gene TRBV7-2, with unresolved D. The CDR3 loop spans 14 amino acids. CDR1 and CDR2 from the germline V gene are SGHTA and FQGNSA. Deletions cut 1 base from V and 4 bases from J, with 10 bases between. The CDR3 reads CASSLGPGPYGYTF. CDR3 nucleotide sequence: TGTGCCAGCAGCTTAGGCCCCGGACCCTATGGCTACACCTTC.